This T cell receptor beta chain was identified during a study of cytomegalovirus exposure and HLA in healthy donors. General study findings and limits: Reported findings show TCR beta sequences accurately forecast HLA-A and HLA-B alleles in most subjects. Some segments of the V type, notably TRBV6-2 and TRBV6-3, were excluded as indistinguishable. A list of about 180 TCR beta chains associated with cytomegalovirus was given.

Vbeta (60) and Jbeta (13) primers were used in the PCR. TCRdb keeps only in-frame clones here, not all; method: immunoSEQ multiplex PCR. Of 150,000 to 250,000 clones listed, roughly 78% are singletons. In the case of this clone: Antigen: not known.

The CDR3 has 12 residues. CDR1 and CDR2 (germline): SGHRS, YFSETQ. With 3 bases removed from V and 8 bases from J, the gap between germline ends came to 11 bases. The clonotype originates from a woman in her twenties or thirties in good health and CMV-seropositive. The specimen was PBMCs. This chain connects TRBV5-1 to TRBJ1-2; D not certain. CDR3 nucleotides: TGCGCCAGCAGCTCTCGGGGATTGGGCTACACCTTC. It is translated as CASSSRGLGYTF. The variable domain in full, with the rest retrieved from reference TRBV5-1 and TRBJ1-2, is KAGVTQTPRYLIKTRGQQVTLSCSPISGHRSVSWYQQTPGQGLQFLFEYFSETQRNKGNFPGRFSGRQFSNSRSEMNVSTLELGDSALYLCASSSRGLGYTFGSGTRLTVV.